The 7 T cell receptor beta chains in this list originate from one sample, sequenced in a study of blood T cell repertoires in COVID-19. The table came from immunoSEQ multiplex PCR; TCRdb's copy has only in-frame clones and leaves some out. The table shows around 77,000 clones, with about 81% occurring only once. Material: peripheral blood. All receptors derive from a human donor in a cohort sampled during active COVID-19.

V is TRBV7-9 and J is TRBJ2-7; D is possibly TRBD1 (6 bases). Between the trimmed V and J ends, which lost 0 bases and 5 bases, there was a span of 8 bases. This CDR3 region has 13 residues. Germline CDR1 SEHNR, CDR2 FQNEAQ (reference sequence). CDR3 DNA: TGTGCCAGCAGCTTAGCGTCAGGGGACGAGCAGTACTTC. Protein: CASSLASGDEQYF.

The chain combines TRBV27 with TRBJ1-2, with TRBD1 matching over 7 bases. CDR1 and CDR2 from the germline V gene are MNHEY and SMNVEV (reference sequence). The CDR3 consists of 16 residues. V lost 4 bases to trimming and J lost 6 bases; unmatched junction nucleotides: 14. CDR3 sequence: CASSSTTGDMVNGYTF. CDR3 coding DNA: TGTGCCAGCAGTTCCACTACAGGGGACATGGTTAATGGCTACACCTTC.

V and J are TRBV5-6 and TRBJ1-5; D is possibly TRBD1 (5 bases). Germline CDR1 and CDR2: SGHDT and YYEEEE. The CDR3 runs 15 residues. The V gene lost 2 bases and the J gene lost 4 bases, with 13 bases spanning the gap. The CDR3 bases are TGTGCCAGCAGCTTTCAGGGACTACTAAATCAGCCCCAGCATTTT. It is translated as CASSFQGLLNQPQHF.

This rearrangement joins TRBV4-1 to TRBJ1-4; 9 bases are shared with TRBD1. CDR1 and CDR2 from the germline V gene are MGHRA and YSYEKL. The CDR3 runs to 15 residues. The V gene end was trimmed by 0 bases and the J gene end by 13 bases; junction bases not matched to a gene: 9. CDR3 region: CASSQDWGQGDGLFF. The CDR3 DNA sequence: TGCGCCAGCAGCCAAGATTGGGGACAGGGAGACGGACTGTTTTTT.

This rearrangement joins TRBV19 to TRBJ2-7; 9 bases match TRBD1. CDR3 length equals 16 residues. Unmatched junction bases numbered 7, after V lost 2 bases and J lost 2 bases. CDR1 is LNHDA, CDR2 SQIVND, per germline (reference sequence). CDR3 sequence reads: CASSIWGQGPTYEQYF. The CDR3 DNA reads TGTGCCAGTAGTATATGGGGACAGGGTCCGACCTACGAGCAGTACTTC.

The V call is TRBV10-3, the J call TRBJ2-7; tentatively, D is TRBD2 (6 bases). The CDR3 consists of 15 residues. Trimming removed 8 bases from V and 3 bases from J, with 20 bases in between. Germline CDR1 is ENHRY and CDR2 is SYGVKD. The CDR3 region is CAIGGVGRSYYEQYF. CDR3 nucleotides: TGTGCCATCGGTGGGGTGGGGAGGTCTTACTACGAGCAGTACTTC.

V and J are TRBV27 and TRBJ2-4, with D perhaps matching TRBD1 (5 bases). Germline V gene sequence: CDR1 MNHEY, CDR2 SMNVEV (reference sequence). Trimming cost V 6 bases and J 1 base, with 16 bases left between them. The CDR3 length is 16 residues. CDR3 coding DNA: TGTGCCAGCAGCCCAGGGTCCGATGGGGCCAAAAACATTCAGTACTTC. This codes for CASSPGSDGAKNIQYF.